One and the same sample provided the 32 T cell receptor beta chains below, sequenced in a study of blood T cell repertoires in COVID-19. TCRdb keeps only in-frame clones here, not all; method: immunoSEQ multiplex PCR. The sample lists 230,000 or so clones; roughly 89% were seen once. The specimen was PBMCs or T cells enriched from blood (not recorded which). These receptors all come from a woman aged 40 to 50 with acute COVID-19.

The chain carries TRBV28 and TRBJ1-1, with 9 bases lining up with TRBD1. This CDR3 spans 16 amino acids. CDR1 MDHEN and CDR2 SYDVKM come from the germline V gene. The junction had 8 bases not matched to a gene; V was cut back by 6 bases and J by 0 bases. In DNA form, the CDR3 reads TGTGCCAGCAGCCTACCGGGACAGGGAATGAACACTGAAGCTTTCTTT. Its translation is CASSLPGQGMNTEAFF. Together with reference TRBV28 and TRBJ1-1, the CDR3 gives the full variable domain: DVKVTQSSRYLVKRTGEKVFLECVQDMDHENMFWYRQDPGLGLRLIYFSYDVKMKEKGDIPEGYSVSREKKERFSLILESASTNQTSMYLCASSLPGQGMNTEAFFGQGTRLTVV.

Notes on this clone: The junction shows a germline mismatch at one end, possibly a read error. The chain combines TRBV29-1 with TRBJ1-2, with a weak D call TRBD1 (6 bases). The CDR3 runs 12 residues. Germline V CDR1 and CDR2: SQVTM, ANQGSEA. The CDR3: CSVEWGPFPPVF. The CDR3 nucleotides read TGCAGCGTTGAATGGGGGCCTTTCCCCCCTGTCTTC.

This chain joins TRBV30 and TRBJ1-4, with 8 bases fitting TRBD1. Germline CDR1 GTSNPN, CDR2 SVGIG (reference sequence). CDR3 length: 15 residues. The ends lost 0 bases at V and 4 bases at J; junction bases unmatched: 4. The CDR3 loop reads CAWSVRTGHNEKLFF. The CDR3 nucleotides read TGTGCCTGGAGTGTAAGGACAGGGCATAATGAAAAACTGTTTTTT.

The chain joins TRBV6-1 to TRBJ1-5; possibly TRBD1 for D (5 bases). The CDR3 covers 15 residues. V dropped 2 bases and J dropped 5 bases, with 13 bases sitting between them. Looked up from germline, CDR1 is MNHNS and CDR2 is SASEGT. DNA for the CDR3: TGTGCCAGCAGTGAAACTGGGGCAGCTGATCAGCCCCAGCATTTT. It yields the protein CASSETGAADQPQHF.

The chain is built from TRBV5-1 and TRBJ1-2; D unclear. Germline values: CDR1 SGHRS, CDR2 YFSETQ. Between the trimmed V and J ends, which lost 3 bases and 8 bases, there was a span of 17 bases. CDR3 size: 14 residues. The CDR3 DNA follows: TGCGCCAGCAGCTCAGACTGGCCCCAAGGAGGCTACACCTTC. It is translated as CASSSDWPQGGYTF.

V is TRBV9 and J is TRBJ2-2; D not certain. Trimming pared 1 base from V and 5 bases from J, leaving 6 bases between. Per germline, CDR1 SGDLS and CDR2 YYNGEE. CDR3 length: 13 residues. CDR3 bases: TGTGCCAGCAGCGTAACCCTAACCGGGGAGCTGTTTTTT. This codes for CASSVTLTGELFF.

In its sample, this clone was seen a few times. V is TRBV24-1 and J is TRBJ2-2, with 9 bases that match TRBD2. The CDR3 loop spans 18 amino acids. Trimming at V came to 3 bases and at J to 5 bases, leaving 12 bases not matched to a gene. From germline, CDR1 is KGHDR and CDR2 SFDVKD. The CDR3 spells CATSDPSPGLAKTGELFF. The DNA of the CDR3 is TGTGCCACCAGTGATCCCAGCCCGGGACTAGCTAAGACCGGGGAGCTGTTTTTT.

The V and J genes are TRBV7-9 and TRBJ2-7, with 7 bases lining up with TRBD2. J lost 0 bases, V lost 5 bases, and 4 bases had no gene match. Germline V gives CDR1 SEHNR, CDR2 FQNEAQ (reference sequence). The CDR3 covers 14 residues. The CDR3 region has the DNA TGTGCCAGCAGCGGGCGGGGGAGCTCCTACGAGCAGTACGTC. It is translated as CASSGRGSSYEQYV.

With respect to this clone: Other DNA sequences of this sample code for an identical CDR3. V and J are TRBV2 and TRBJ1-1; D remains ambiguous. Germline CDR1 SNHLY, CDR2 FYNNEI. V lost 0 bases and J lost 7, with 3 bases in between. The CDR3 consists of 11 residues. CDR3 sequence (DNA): TGTGCCAGCAGTGAAGCTCGTGAAGCTTTCTTT. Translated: CASSEAREAFF. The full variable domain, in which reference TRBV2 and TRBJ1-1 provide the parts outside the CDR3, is EPEVTQTPSHQVTQMGQEVILRCVPISNHLYFYWYRQILGQKVEFLVSFYNNEISEKSEIFDDQFSVERPDGSNFTLKIRSTKLEDSAMYFCASSEAREAFFGQGTRLTVV.

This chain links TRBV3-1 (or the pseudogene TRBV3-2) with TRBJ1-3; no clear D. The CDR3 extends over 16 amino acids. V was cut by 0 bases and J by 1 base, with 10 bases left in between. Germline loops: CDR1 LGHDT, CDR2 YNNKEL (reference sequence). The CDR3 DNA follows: TGTGCCAGCAGCCAAGATCCTCGAGGGTCTGGAAACACCATATATTTT. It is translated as CASSQDPRGSGNTIYF.

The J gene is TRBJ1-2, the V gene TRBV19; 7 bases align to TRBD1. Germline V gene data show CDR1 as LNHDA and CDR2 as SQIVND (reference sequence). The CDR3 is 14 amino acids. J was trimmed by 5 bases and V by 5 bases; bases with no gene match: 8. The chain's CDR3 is CASSPDRRVYGYTF. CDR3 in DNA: TGTGCCAGTAGTCCGGACAGGAGAGTGTATGGCTACACCTTC.

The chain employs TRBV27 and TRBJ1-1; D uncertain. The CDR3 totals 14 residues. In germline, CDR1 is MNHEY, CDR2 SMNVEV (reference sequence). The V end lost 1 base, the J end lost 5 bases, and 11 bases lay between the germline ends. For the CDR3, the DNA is TGTGCCAGCAGTTTATTGCCCGGGTTTACTGAAGCTTTCTTT. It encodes CASSLLPGFTEAFF.

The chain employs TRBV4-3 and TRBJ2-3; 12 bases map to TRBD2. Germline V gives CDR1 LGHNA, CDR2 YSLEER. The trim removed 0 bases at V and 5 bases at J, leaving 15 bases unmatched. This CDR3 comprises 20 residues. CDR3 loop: CASSQDRVSASGGARDTQYF. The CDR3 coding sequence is TGCGCCAGCAGCCAAGATCGGGTTTCGGCTAGCGGGGGGGCTAGAGATACGCAGTATTTT.

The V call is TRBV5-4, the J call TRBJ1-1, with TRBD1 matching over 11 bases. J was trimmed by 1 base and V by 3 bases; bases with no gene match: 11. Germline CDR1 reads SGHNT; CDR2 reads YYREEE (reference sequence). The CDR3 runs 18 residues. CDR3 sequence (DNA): TGTGCCAGCAGCTGGCGGACAGGGGGCTTTACGAGGAACACTGAAGCTTTCTTT. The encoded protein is CASSWRTGGFTRNTEAFF.

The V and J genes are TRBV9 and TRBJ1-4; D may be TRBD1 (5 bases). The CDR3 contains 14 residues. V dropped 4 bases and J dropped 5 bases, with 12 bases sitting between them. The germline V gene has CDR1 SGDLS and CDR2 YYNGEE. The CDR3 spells CASSRYGGNEKLFF. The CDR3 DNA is TGTGCCAGCAGCCGTTATGGGGGGAATGAAAAACTGTTTTTT. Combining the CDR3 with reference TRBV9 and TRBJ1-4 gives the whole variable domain DSGVTQTPKHLITATGQRVTLRCSPRSGDLSVYWYQQSLDQGLQFLIQYYNGEERAKGNILERFSAQQFPDLHSELNLSSLELGDSALYFCASSRYGGNEKLFFGSGTQLSVL.

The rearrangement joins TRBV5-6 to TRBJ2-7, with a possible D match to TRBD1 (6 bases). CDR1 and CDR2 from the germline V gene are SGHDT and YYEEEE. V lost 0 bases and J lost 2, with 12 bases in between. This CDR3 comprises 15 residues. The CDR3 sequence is CASSLAGQLAYEQYF. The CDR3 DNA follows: TGTGCCAGCAGCTTGGCCGGACAGCTTGCCTACGAGCAGTACTTC. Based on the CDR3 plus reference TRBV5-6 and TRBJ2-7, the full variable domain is DAGVTQSPTHLIKTRGQQVTLRCSPKSGHDTVSWYQQALGQGPQFIFQYYEEEERQRGNFPDRFSGHQFPNYSSELNVNALLLGDSALYLCASSLAGQLAYEQYFGPGTRLTVT.

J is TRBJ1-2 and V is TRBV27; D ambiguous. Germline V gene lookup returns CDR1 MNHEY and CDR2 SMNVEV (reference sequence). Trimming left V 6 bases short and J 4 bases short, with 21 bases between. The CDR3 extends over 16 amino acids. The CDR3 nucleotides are TGTGCCAGCAGGTCGGACCTAGCCCCCTCCTTCTATGGCTACACCTTC. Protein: CASRSDLAPSFYGYTF.

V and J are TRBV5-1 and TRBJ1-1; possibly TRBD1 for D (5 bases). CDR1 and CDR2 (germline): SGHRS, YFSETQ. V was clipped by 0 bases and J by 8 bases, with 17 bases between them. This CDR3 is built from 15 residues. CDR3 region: CASSLVPGRESEAFF. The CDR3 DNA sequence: TGCGCCAGCAGCTTGGTTCCGGGCAGGGAATCGGAAGCTTTCTTT.

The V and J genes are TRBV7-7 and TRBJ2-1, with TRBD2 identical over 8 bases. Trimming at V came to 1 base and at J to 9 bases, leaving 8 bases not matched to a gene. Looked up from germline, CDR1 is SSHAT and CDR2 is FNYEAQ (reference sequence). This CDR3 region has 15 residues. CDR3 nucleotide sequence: TGTGCCAGCAGCTTAGGAGGCGGGGGGCCCTTTGAGCAGTTCTTC. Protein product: CASSLGGGGPFEQFF. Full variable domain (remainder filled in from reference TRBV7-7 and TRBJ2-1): GAGVSQSPRYKVTKRGQDVTLRCDPISSHATLYWYQQALGQGPEFLTYFNYEAQPDKSGLPSDRFSAERPEGSISTLTIQRTEQRDSAMYRCASSLGGGGPFEQFFGPGTRLTVL.

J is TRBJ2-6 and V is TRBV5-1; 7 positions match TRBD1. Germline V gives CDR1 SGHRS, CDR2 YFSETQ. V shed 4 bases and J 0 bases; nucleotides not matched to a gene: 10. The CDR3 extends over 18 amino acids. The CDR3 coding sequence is TGCGCCAGCAGCAGACAGGGACAGTCGTACTCTGGGGCCAACGTCCTGACTTTC. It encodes CASSRQGQSYSGANVLTF. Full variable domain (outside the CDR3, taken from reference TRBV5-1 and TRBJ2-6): KAGVTQTPRYLIKTRGQQVTLSCSPISGHRSVSWYQQTPGQGLQFLFEYFSETQRNKGNFPGRFSGRQFSNSRSEMNVSTLELGDSALYLCASSRQGQSYSGANVLTFGAGSRLTVL.

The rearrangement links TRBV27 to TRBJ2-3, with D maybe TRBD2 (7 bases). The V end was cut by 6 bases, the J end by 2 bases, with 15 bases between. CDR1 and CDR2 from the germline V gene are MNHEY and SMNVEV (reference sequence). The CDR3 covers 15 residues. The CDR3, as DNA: TGTGCCAGCAGCCCTTTTCGGGGGGCCACAGATACGCAGTATTTT. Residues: CASSPFRGATDTQYF.

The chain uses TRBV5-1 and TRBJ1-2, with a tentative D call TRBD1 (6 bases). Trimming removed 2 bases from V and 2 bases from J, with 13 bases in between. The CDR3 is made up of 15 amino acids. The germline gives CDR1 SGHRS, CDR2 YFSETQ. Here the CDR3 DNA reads TGCGCCAGCAGCTTTTCGACAGGAGACAACTATGGCTACACCTTC. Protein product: CASSFSTGDNYGYTF. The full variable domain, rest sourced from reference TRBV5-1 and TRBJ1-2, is KAGVTQTPRYLIKTRGQQVTLSCSPISGHRSVSWYQQTPGQGLQFLFEYFSETQRNKGNFPGRFSGRQFSNSRSEMNVSTLELGDSALYLCASSFSTGDNYGYTFGSGTRLTVV.

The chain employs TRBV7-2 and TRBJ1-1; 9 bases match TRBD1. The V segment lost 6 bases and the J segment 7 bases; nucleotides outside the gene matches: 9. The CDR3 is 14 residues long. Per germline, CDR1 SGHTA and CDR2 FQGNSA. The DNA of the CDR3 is TGTGCCAGCAGTTTCTACAGGACAGGGGATGAAGCTTTCTTT. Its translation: CASSFYRTGDEAFF.

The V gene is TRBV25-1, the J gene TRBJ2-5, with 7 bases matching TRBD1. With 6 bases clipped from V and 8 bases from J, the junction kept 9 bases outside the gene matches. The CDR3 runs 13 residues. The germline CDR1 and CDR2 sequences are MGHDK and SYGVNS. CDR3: CASSLQGWRTQYF. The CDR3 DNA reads TGTGCCAGCAGCTTACAGGGGTGGCGAACCCAGTACTTC.

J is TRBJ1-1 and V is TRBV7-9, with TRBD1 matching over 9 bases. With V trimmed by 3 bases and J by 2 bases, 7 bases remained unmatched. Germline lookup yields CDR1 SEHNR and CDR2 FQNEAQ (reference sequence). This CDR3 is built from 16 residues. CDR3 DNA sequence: TGTGCCAGCAGCTTGACCGGGACAGGGTACAACACTGAAGCTTTCTTT. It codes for CASSLTGTGYNTEAFF.

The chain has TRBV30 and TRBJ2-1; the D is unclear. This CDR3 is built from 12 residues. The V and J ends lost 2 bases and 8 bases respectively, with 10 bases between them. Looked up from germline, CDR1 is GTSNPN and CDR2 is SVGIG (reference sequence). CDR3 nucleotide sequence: TGTGCCTGGAGTTATATAGCTGATGAGCAGTTCTTC. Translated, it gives CAWSYIADEQFF.

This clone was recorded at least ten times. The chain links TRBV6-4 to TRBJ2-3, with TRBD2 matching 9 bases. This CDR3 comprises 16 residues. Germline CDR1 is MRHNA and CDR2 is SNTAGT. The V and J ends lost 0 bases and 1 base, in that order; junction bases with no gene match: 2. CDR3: CASSDSASGGTDTQYF. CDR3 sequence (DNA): TGTGCCAGCAGTGACTCGGCTAGCGGGGGCACAGATACGCAGTATTTT.

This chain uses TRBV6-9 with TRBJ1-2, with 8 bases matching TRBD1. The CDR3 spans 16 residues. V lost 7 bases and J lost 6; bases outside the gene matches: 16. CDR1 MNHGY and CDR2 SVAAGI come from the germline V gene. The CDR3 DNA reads TGTGCCAGCACGTTTGGGTTCGGGCAGGGGGCAGATGGCTACACCTTC. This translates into CASTFGFGQGADGYTF.

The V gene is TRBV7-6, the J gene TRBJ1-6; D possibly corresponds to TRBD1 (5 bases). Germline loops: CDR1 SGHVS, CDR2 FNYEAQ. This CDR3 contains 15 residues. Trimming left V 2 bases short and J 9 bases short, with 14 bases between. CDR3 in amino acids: CASSLSTAGGSPLHF. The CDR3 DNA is TGTGCCAGCAGCTTATCGACAGCGGGCGGTTCACCCCTCCACTTT.

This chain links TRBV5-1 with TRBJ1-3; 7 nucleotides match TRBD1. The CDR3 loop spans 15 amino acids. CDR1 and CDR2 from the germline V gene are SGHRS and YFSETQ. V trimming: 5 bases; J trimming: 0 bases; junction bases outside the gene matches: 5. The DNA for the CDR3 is TGCGCCAGCAGTCGGACAGGTAACTCTGGAAACACCATATATTTT. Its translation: CASSRTGNSGNTIYF. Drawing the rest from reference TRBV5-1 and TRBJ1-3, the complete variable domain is KAGVTQTPRYLIKTRGQQVTLSCSPISGHRSVSWYQQTPGQGLQFLFEYFSETQRNKGNFPGRFSGRQFSNSRSEMNVSTLELGDSALYLCASSRTGNSGNTIYFGEGSWLTVV.

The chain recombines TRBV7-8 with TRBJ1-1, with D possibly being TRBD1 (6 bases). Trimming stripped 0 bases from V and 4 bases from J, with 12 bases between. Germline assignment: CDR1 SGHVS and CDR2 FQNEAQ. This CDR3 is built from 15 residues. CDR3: CASSLARATGTEAFF. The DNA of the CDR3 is TGTGCCAGCAGCTTAGCGCGAGCGACAGGCACTGAAGCTTTCTTT.

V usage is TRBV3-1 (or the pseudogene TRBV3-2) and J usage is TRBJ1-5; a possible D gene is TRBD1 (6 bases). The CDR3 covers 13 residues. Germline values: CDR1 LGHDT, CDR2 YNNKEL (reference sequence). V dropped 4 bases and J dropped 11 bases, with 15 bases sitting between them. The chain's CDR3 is CASSPDLTGSQHF. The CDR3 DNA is TGTGCCAGCAGCCCGGACCTGACAGGTTCCCAGCATTTT.